These 27 T cell receptor beta chains came from one sample sequenced in a study of cytomegalovirus exposure and HLA in healthy donors. It was with 60 Vbeta and 13 Jbeta primers that the PCR ran. Here immunoSEQ multiplex PCR was the method, and the copy in TCRdb shows in-frame clones only, minus some. The data show around 100,000 clones, roughly 80% seen once. Sequencing was performed on PBMCs. These receptor sequences come from a woman aged 40 to 50 in good health and CMV-seronegative.

V gene TRBV15 combines with J gene TRBJ2-5; 8 bases match TRBD1. From germline, CDR1 is LNHNV and CDR2 YYDKDF (reference sequence). The CDR3 runs to 17 residues. Trimming removed 1 base from V and 3 bases from J; junction bases left unmatched: 10. The CDR3 DNA is TGTGCCACCAGCAGAGGGGCGGGCTTACAGGGGGAAGAGACCCAGTACTTC. It translates to CATSRGAGLQGEETQYF.

This chain joins TRBV19 and TRBJ2-3, with TRBD2 matching 11 bases. There are 16 residues in the CDR3. Germline trimming cut 3 bases from V and 3 bases from J; bases unmatched to any gene: 5. Germline V lookup: CDR1 LNHDA, CDR2 SQIVND (reference sequence). This CDR3 is CASSMGLADTTDTQYF. DNA for the CDR3: TGTGCCAGTAGTATGGGACTAGCGGATACAACAGATACGCAGTATTTT.

A single count supports this clone. The genes are TRBV19 and TRBJ1-1; possible D gene TRBD1, 5 bases. The germline gives CDR1 LNHDA, CDR2 SQIVND (reference sequence). The CDR3 is 14 residues long. V was clipped by 10 bases and J by 4 bases, with 19 bases between them. The CDR3 loop reads CATGRGVLGTEAFF. CDR3 coding DNA: TGTGCCACCGGTCGGGGGGTACTGGGCACTGAAGCTTTCTTT.

Here the CDR3 reads CASSTFLQSNQPQHF. Written as DNA, the CDR3 is TGTGCCAGTAGTACCTTTCTCCAGAGCAATCAGCCCCAGCATTTT. The chain recombines TRBV19 with TRBJ1-5, with D hard to call. This CDR3 has 15 residues. Germline V gives CDR1 LNHDA, CDR2 SQIVND (reference sequence). The V end was cut by 4 bases, the J end by 1 base, with 11 bases between.

This clone has more than one count but fewer than ten. The chain uses TRBV2 and TRBJ2-5; D is perhaps TRBD2 (6 bases). This CDR3 has 16 residues. V lost 4 bases to trimming and J lost 4 bases, with 19 bases between them. The germline V gene has CDR1 SNHLY and CDR2 FYNNEI. The CDR3 spells CASSGGVGSGGETQYF. The CDR3 DNA sequence: TGTGCCAGCAGTGGGGGGGTGGGGAGTGGGGGAGAGACCCAGTACTTC. The full variable domain, its missing parts supplied by reference TRBV2 and TRBJ2-5, is EPEVTQTPSHQVTQMGQEVILRCVPISNHLYFYWYRQILGQKVEFLVSFYNNEISEKSEIFDDQFSVERPDGSNFTLKIRSTKLEDSAMYFCASSGGVGSGGETQYFGPGTRLLVL.

V is TRBV2 and J is TRBJ2-3; TRBD1 might be the D (6 bases). The V end lost 3 bases, the J end lost 3 bases, and 16 bases lay between the germline ends. This CDR3 comprises 16 residues. Per germline, CDR1 SNHLY and CDR2 FYNNEI. CDR3 residues: CASSEVGGGQTDTQYF. The CDR3 DNA reads as TGTGCCAGCAGTGAGGTAGGGGGTGGGCAGACAGATACGCAGTATTTT.

This chain joins TRBV6-5 and TRBJ1-1; D not certain. This CDR3 contains 12 residues. CDR1 MNHEY and CDR2 SVGAGI come from the germline V gene. The germline V and J ends were trimmed by 5 bases and 8 bases, with 12 bases remaining between them. The CDR3 DNA reads as TGTGCCAGCAGTCTCGGTTCGTCAGAAGCTTTCTTT. It codes for CASSLGSSEAFF.

The rearrangement joins TRBV11-2 to TRBJ2-3, with TRBD2 matching over 7 bases. V shed 4 bases, J shed 9 bases, and the junction held 4 bases outside the gene matches. The CDR3 has 12 residues. Looked up from germline, CDR1 is SGHAT and CDR2 is FQNNGV. CDR3 loop: CASSSLAVTQYF. CDR3 nucleotides: TGTGCCAGCAGCTCGCTAGCGGTAACGCAGTATTTT.

The V and J genes are TRBV2 and TRBJ2-7; no definite D call. CDR3 length equals 14 residues. V shed 7 bases and J shed 5 bases, with 18 bases lying between them. CDR1 SNHLY and CDR2 FYNNEI come from the germline V gene. CDR3 loop: CASTPNSTPHEQYF. CDR3 DNA sequence: TGTGCCAGCACGCCGAACTCCACGCCCCACGAGCAGTACTTC.

The rearrangement joins TRBV7-2 to TRBJ2-5, with TRBD2 identical over 9 bases. The J call may not be correct, given that the DNA end is closer to TRBJ2-7. Looked up from germline, CDR1 is SGHTA and CDR2 is FQGNSA. The length of the CDR3 is 17 residues. The CDR3 loop is CASSLTAGSGRTYEQYF. The DNA of the CDR3 is TGTGCCAGCAGCTTAACCGCCGGAAGCGGGAGGACCTACGAGCAGTACTTC.

This clone was detected a few times. The rearrangement links TRBV19 to TRBJ2-7; 7 positions match TRBD1. This CDR3 is 13 amino acids long. Per the germline V gene, CDR1 is LNHDA and CDR2 is SQIVND (reference sequence). V gave up 6 bases and J gave up 9 bases; unmatched junction bases: 11. The CDR3 DNA follows: TGTGCCAGTAGACAGGGGCCCTCGTTTGGGCAGTACTTC. Translated, it gives CASRQGPSFGQYF.

The V gene is TRBV28, the J gene TRBJ1-2; tentative D call: TRBD1 (5 bases). The V and J ends lost 4 bases and 6 bases respectively, with 12 bases between them. This CDR3 is built from 13 residues. Germline V gives CDR1 MDHEN, CDR2 SYDVKM. The CDR3 loop reads CASSWGQRNGYTF. CDR3 in DNA: TGTGCCAGCAGTTGGGGCCAAAGGAATGGCTACACCTTC.

The chain carries TRBV18 and TRBJ2-3; D unresolved. V lost 1 base to trimming and J lost 0 bases, with 2 bases between them. The CDR3 runs to 13 residues. Germline V gives CDR1 KGHSH, CDR2 LQKENI. The CDR3 here is CASSPLSTDTQYF. The CDR3 coding sequence is TGTGCCAGCTCACCACTAAGCACAGATACGCAGTATTTT.

V gene TRBV10-3 combines with J gene TRBJ2-7, with TRBD1 matching over 8 bases. The CDR3 has 14 residues. Germline loops: CDR1 ENHRY, CDR2 SYGVKD. The V gene end was trimmed by 2 bases and the J gene end by 3 bases; junction bases not matched to a gene: 3. As DNA, the CDR3 is TGTGCCATCAGTGAGGAGGACAGGGTCTACGAGCAGTACTTC. Protein product: CAISEEDRVYEQYF.

The rearrangement joins TRBV14 to TRBJ1-2; no clear D. Germline loops: CDR1 SGHDN, CDR2 FVKESK. V was clipped by 0 bases and J by 6 bases, with 17 bases between them. The CDR3 is 16 amino acids. CDR3 DNA: TGTGCCAGCAGCCAAGATCATGGAGCATGGTCCCATGGCTACACCTTC. It yields the protein CASSQDHGAWSHGYTF.

V and J are TRBV30 and TRBJ1-1, with a weak D call TRBD1 (5 bases). Trimming stripped 0 bases from V and 8 bases from J, with 7 bases between. This CDR3 has 11 residues. The germline CDR1 and CDR2 sequences are GTSNPN and SVGIG (reference sequence). This CDR3 reads CAWSVNREAFF. As DNA, the CDR3 is TGTGCCTGGAGTGTAAACAGGGAAGCTTTCTTT.

This sequence joins TRBV4-3 and TRBJ1-1; 8 bases match TRBD1. Germline CDR1 and CDR2: LGHNA and YSLEER. With 1 base clipped from V and 3 bases from J, the junction kept 10 bases outside the gene matches. This CDR3 spans 17 amino acids. This CDR3 reads CASSQAPDREGYTEAFF. The CDR3, as DNA: TGCGCCAGCAGCCAAGCTCCGGACAGGGAGGGGTACACTGAAGCTTTCTTT.

The rearrangement joins TRBV28 to TRBJ1-5; weak D call: TRBD1 (6 bases). V was clipped by 8 bases and J by 6 bases, with 23 bases between them. The CDR3 runs to 16 residues. From germline, CDR1 is MDHEN and CDR2 SYDVKM. DNA of the CDR3: TGTGCCAGCGAGCCACGCGGTTCAGGGGCACGTCAGCCCCAGCATTTT. Residues: CASEPRGSGARQPQHF.

This CDR3 reads CASSYSGDTLNYGYTF. CDR3 sequence (DNA): TGTGCCAGCAGTTACTCGGGGGACACCTTAAACTATGGCTACACCTTC. The rearrangement links TRBV6-5 to TRBJ1-2; the D gene is possibly TRBD1 (6 bases). The CDR3 is 16 amino acids. Germline V gene sequence: CDR1 MNHEY, CDR2 SVGAGI. Trimming removed 0 bases at V and 2 bases at J, with 13 bases between.

The chain joins TRBV19 to TRBJ2-3, with 10 bases aligning to TRBD1. This CDR3 is built from 16 residues. Germline assignment: CDR1 LNHDA and CDR2 SQIVND (reference sequence). With V trimmed by 5 bases and J by 6 bases, 11 bases remained unmatched. CDR3 sequence (DNA): TGTGCCAGTAGTTACCCTCCGGGACAGGGGATGGATACGCAGTATTTT. It specifies CASSYPPGQGMDTQYF.

The chain couples TRBV5-4 to TRBJ1-2; D remains ambiguous. Germline V gene lookup returns CDR1 SGHNT and CDR2 YYREEE (reference sequence). This CDR3 spans 15 amino acids. Between the trimmed V and J ends, which lost 4 bases and 5 bases, there was a span of 18 bases. The chain's CDR3 is CASSQEAPSGYGYTF. The DNA of the CDR3 is TGTGCCAGCAGCCAAGAGGCCCCGTCGGGGTATGGCTACACCTTC. The full variable domain, in which reference TRBV5-4 and TRBJ1-2 provide the parts outside the CDR3, is ETGVTQSPTHLIKTRGQQVTLRCSSQSGHNTVSWYQQALGQGPQFIFQYYREEENGRGNFPPRFSGLQFPNYSSELNVNALELDDSALYLCASSQEAPSGYGYTFGSGTRLTVV.

This clone was seen a few times. The chain employs TRBV28 and TRBJ1-2, with TRBD1 identical over 7 bases. There are 15 residues in the CDR3. The germline gives CDR1 MDHEN, CDR2 SYDVKM. The V segment lost 5 bases and the J segment 6 bases; nucleotides outside the gene matches: 12. CDR3 bases: TGTGCCAGCAGTCCCAGGACAGGCTTATATAATGGCTACACCTTC. Its protein product is CASSPRTGLYNGYTF.

This chain connects TRBV5-1 to TRBJ2-1; 10 bases align to TRBD2. Per the germline V gene, CDR1 is SGHRS and CDR2 is YFSETQ. The CDR3 totals 13 residues. V trimming: 5 bases; J trimming: 8 bases; junction bases outside the gene matches: 4. CDR3 nucleotide sequence: TGCGCCAGCAGTCTAGCGGGAGTCGATGAGCAGTTCTTC. As protein: CASSLAGVDEQFF.

The chain employs TRBV15 and TRBJ1-5, with D hard to call. Deletions cut 1 base from V and 3 bases from J, with 10 bases between. The CDR3 covers 15 residues. Looked up from germline, CDR1 is LNHNV and CDR2 is YYDKDF (reference sequence). The CDR3 bases are TGTGCCACCAGCAGAGTGGGAGGGTTCAATCAGCCCCAGCATTTT. It encodes CATSRVGGFNQPQHF.

The gene calls are TRBV30 and TRBJ2-4; D is ambiguous. The CDR3 totals 14 residues. V lost 3 bases and J 3 bases, leaving 12 bases between the germline ends. Germline-derived CDR1 and CDR2 are GTSNPN and SVGIG (reference sequence). CDR3 sequence: CAWSPSTNKNIQYF. The CDR3 DNA is TGTGCCTGGAGCCCCAGTACTAACAAAAACATTCAGTACTTC. The entire variable domain, with the rest obtained from reference TRBV30 and TRBJ2-4, is as follows: SQTIHQWPATLVQPVGSPLSLECTVEGTSNPNLYWYRQAAGRGLQLLFYSVGIGQISSEVPQNLSASRPQDRQFILSSKKLLLSDSGFYLCAWSPSTNKNIQYFGAGTRLSVL.

V and J are TRBV19 and TRBJ2-2, with D unclear. V dropped 0 bases and J dropped 5 bases, with 10 bases sitting between them. Looked up from germline, CDR1 is LNHDA and CDR2 is SQIVND (reference sequence). The CDR3 has 15 amino acids. The CDR3 nucleotides read TGTGCCAGTAGTATAGATCTTTCCAGTACCGGGGAGCTGTTTTTT. Translating gives CASSIDLSSTGELFF.

The chain links TRBV7-6 to TRBJ2-7, with 10 bases lining up with TRBD2. This CDR3 is built from 15 residues. Germline V gene lookup returns CDR1 SGHVS and CDR2 FNYEAQ. V lost 4 bases to trimming and J lost 3 bases; unmatched junction nucleotides: 6. CDR3 sequence: CASSYLAGEGYEQYF. As DNA, the CDR3 is TGTGCCAGCAGCTATCTAGCGGGAGAAGGCTACGAGCAGTACTTC.